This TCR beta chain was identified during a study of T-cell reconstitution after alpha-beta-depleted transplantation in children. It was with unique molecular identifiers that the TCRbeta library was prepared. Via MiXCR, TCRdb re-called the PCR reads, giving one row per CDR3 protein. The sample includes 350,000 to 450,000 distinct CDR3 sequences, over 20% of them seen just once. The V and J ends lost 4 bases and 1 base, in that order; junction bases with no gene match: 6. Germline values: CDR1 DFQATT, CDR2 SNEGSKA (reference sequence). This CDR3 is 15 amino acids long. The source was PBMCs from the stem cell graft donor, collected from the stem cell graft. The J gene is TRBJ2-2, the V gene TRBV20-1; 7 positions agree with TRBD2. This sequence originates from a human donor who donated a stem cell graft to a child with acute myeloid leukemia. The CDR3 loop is CSAIIQRGNTGELFF. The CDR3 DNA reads TGCAGTGCTATAATTCAGCGGGGGAACACCGGGGAGCTGTTTTTT.